This paragraph covers one TCR beta chain sequence. Antigen unknown. Sequenced by immunoSEQ multiplex PCR; TCRdb stores in-frame clones only, minus some. The sample includes tens of thousands of clones, approximately 85% of them seen just once. This sample stems from a study of T cells in localized non-small cell lung cancer. Notes on the study in general: Adjacent lung was found to contain a median approximately 60 of the top 100 tumor clones. The tumor had only one region sequenced, so heterogeneity remains possible. Compared with tumor, uninvolved adjacent lung displayed greater T cell clonality, ranking highest overall.

The CDR3 covers 18 residues. In germline, CDR1 is LNHDA, CDR2 SQIVND (reference sequence). J lost 8 bases, V lost 7 bases, and 21 bases had no gene match. The chain is built from TRBV19 and TRBJ1-2, with 11 bases lining up with TRBD1. This specimen consisted of peripheral blood, obtained before any cancer treatment. This TCR derives from a woman between 40 and 69 years old with stage I lung adenocarcinoma. This CDR3 is CASKDPWGDRGRSSGYTF. CDR3 bases: TGTGCCAGTAAAGACCCATGGGGGGACAGGGGGAGGTCCAGCGGCTACACCTTC.